The 12 T cell receptor beta chains below all came from one sample that was sequenced in a study of T cell repertoires in cytomegalovirus infection. Their antigens are not known. TCRdb itself ran the reads through MiXCR, one entry per CDR3 protein. The repertoire holds fewer than 900,000 distinct CDR3 sequences, with 25% to 30% as singletons. This sample comprised cultured CD8+ T cells from PBMCs, obtained from culture after CMV antigen stimulation. The receptors here all came from a human donor in good health (CMV status not recorded). Some clones in this sample may be carry-over from other donors' samples.

This clonotype was observed a handful of times. The chain couples TRBV7-3 to TRBJ2-4; D may match TRBD1 or TRBD2 (6 bases each). The germline V and J ends were trimmed by 1 base and 7 bases, with 14 bases remaining between them. Germline V gene sequence: CDR1 SGHTA, CDR2 FQGTGA. CDR3 length equals 15 residues. CDR3 nucleotide sequence: TGTGCCAGCAGCTTAAACGGGGGCTGGGGCAACATTCAGTACTTC. Translation: CASSLNGGWGNIQYF.

The chain has TRBV29-1 and TRBJ2-2, with 7 bases that match TRBD1. Germline V lookup: CDR1 SQVTM, CDR2 ANQGSEA. This CDR3 spans 17 amino acids. Trimming cost V 3 bases and J 0 bases; bases outside gene matches: 10. This CDR3 is CSVEGVPGQTNTGELFF. The CDR3 DNA reads as TGCAGCGTTGAGGGCGTACCGGGACAGACGAACACCGGGGAGCTGTTTTTT.

The chain carries TRBV7-8 and TRBJ2-2; TRBD2 matches at 8 bases. The CDR3 loop spans 17 amino acids. Germline trimming cut 5 bases from V and 1 base from J; bases unmatched to any gene: 9. In germline, CDR1 is SGHVS, CDR2 FQNEAQ. Here the CDR3 DNA reads TGTGCCAGCAGCCCACGGGGGGGGGGGAGGAACACCGGGGAGCTGTTTTTT. This codes for CASSPRGGGRNTGELFF.

This clonotype has at least ten counts. The chain couples TRBV12-3 or TRBV12-4 to TRBJ1-1; no firm D call. The V end was cut by 1 base, the J end by 9 bases, with 12 bases between. CDR3 length equals 13 residues. CDR3 region: CASSLGTVPKAFF. Here the CDR3 DNA reads TGTGCCAGCAGTTTAGGGACGGTCCCTAAAGCTTTCTTT.

The chain links TRBV6-5 to TRBJ2-3, with no clear D. Trimming removed 0 bases from V and 4 bases from J, with 5 bases in between. This CDR3 spans 13 amino acids. Germline CDR1 and CDR2: MNHEY and SVGAGI. CDR3 nucleotides: TGTGCCAGCAGTTACTCCGTGGCAGATACGCAGTATTTT. Translating gives CASSYSVADTQYF.

There are a few counts of this clonotype. The chain links TRBV7-9 to TRBJ2-5; D may match TRBD1 or TRBD2 (6 bases each). Deletions cut 4 bases from V and 5 bases from J, with 20 bases between. Germline V lookup: CDR1 SEHNR, CDR2 FQNEAQ (reference sequence). CDR3 length equals 16 residues. CDR3 sequence: CASSSGLGGSEETQYF. The CDR3 nucleotides read TGTGCCAGCAGCTCCGGACTGGGGGGCTCGGAGGAGACCCAGTACTTC.

This clonotype was detected only a few times. V and J are TRBV5-5 and TRBJ2-6; TRBD2 might be the D (6 bases). Trimming left V 6 bases short and J 0 bases short, with 19 bases between. Germline values: CDR1 SGHKS, CDR2 YYEKEE (reference sequence). CDR3 length: 18 amino acids. The chain's CDR3 is CASTYSRQGGSGANVLTF. The CDR3 DNA reads TGTGCCAGCACCTACAGTCGGCAGGGAGGCTCTGGGGCCAACGTCCTGACTTTC. Full variable domain (outside the CDR3, taken from reference TRBV5-5 and TRBJ2-6): DAGVTQSPTHLIKTRGQQVTLRCSPISGHKSVSWYQQVLGQGPQFIFQYYEKEERGRGNFPDRFSARQFPNYSSELNVNALLLGDSALYLCASTYSRQGGSGANVLTFGAGSRLTVL.

The J gene is TRBJ2-7, the V gene TRBV4-1, with D tentatively TRBD1 (6 bases). Trimming removed 1 base from V and 2 bases from J, with 9 bases in between. Germline lookup yields CDR1 MGHRA and CDR2 YSYEKL. This CDR3 contains 14 residues. Written as DNA, the CDR3 is TGCGCCAGCAGCCAAGGAGGACAGACCTACGAGCAGTACTTC. The encoded protein is CASSQGGQTYEQYF.

V usage is TRBV24-1 and J usage is TRBJ2-1; D perhaps matches TRBD1 (6 bases). The CDR3 runs 13 residues. Germline CDR1 and CDR2: KGHDR and SFDVKD. The V and J ends lost 5 bases and 5 bases respectively, with 9 bases between them. The CDR3 protein is CATSGGHHNEQFF. For the CDR3, the DNA is TGTGCCACCAGTGGGGGACACCACAATGAGCAGTTCTTC.

This clonotype came up a few times. The chain joins TRBV27 to TRBJ2-1, with a weak D call TRBD1 (5 bases). The germline V and J ends were trimmed by 3 bases and 3 bases, with 9 bases remaining between them. From germline, CDR1 is MNHEY and CDR2 SMNVEV (reference sequence). The CDR3 consists of 14 residues. The CDR3 bases are TGTGCCAGCAGTTTTGACAGCCTCTACAATGAGCAGTTCTTC. This sequence encodes CASSFDSLYNEQFF.

This clonotype has just one count. This chain links TRBV19 with TRBJ2-3; D may be TRBD2 (5 bases). Looked up from germline, CDR1 is LNHDA and CDR2 is SQIVND (reference sequence). The ends were cut back, 5 bases at V and 5 bases at J, with 11 bases in the middle. The CDR3 is 13 residues long. CDR3 region: CASSPGRVDTQYF. The CDR3 region has the DNA TGTGCCAGTAGTCCTGGGCGGGTAGATACGCAGTATTTT.

The chain carries TRBV19 and TRBJ2-2, with 7 nucleotides matching TRBD1. Germline V gene sequence: CDR1 LNHDA, CDR2 SQIVND (reference sequence). The CDR3 loop spans 14 amino acids. J lost 13 bases, V lost 6 bases, and 14 bases had no gene match. CDR3: CASSNRGPGEWLFF. CDR3 sequence (DNA): TGTGCCAGTAGCAACAGGGGTCCCGGGGAATGGCTGTTTTTT. Variable domain in full (rest from reference TRBV19 and TRBJ2-2): DGGITQSPKYLFRKEGQNVTLSCEQNLNHDAMYWYRQDPGQGLRLIYYSQIVNDFQKGDIAEGYSVSREKKESFPLTVTSAQKNPTAFYLCASSNRGPGEWLFFGEGSRLTVL.